These T cell receptor beta chains were read from a single sample in a study of blood T cell repertoires in COVID-19. Produced via immunoSEQ multiplex PCR; TCRdb's table is partial and in-frame only. The table has 250,000 or so clones, approximately 89% seen once. The material sequenced was peripheral blood. The receptor set was obtained from a woman under 40 with COVID-19, enrolled during active disease. Each CDR3 is given with its conserved first and last residue. A D gene is named only where the DNA matches it firmly. Clone size appears in some rows only: once, few, many, or a class for an expanded clone.

NA	14	TRBJ1-4	NA	TRBV3-1/TRBV3-2	CASSQGRGGEKLFF	TGTGCCAGCAGCCAAGGAAGGGGAGGTGAAAAACTGTTTTTT
TRBD2	16	TRBJ2-2	NA	TRBV6-1	CASSGASGGRTGELFF	TGTGCCAGCAGTGGGGCTTCGGGGGGGCGCACCGGGGAGCTGTTTTTT
TRBD1	16	TRBJ2-5	NA	TRBV27	CASSWGSGQGRETQYF	TGTGCCAGCAGTTGGGGGTCGGGACAGGGGCGGGAGACCCAGTACTTC
TRBD1	14	TRBJ1-2	NA	TRBV19	CASSIQGTAYGYTF	TGTGCCAGTAGTATCCAAGGGACAGCCTATGGCTACACCTTC
NA	17	TRBJ2-2	NA	TRBV24-1	CATSGGGLYANTGELFF	TGTGCCACCAGTGGGGGGGGCTTGTACGCGAACACCGGGGAGCTGTTTTTT
TRBD1	16	TRBJ1-5	NA	TRBV15	CATSRGRTGGGQPQHF	TGTGCCACCAGCAGAGGCCGGACAGGGGGCGGGCAGCCCCAGCATTTT
NA	15	TRBJ2-7	NA	TRBV5-6	CASSLFGGFSYEQYF	TGTGCCAGCAGCTTGTTTGGAGGGTTCTCCTACGAGCAGTACTTC
NA	11	TRBJ2-1	NA	TRBV1	CTSSPLNEQFF	TGCACCAGCAGCCCCCTCAATGAGCAGTTCTTC
NA	13	TRBJ1-5	NA	TRBV10-1	CASSEFRNQPQHF	TGCGCCAGCAGTGAGTTCAGAAATCAGCCCCAGCATTTT
NA	14	TRBJ2-1	NA	TRBV6-5	CASSYSSGYNEQFF	TGTGCCAGCAGTTACTCGAGCGGCTACAATGAGCAGTTCTTC
NA	12	TRBJ1-2	NA	TRBV6-1	CASSDGTTGYTF	TGTGCCAGCAGTGACGGGACAACTGGCTACACCTTC
TRBD2	14	TRBJ2-1	NA	TRBV24-1	CATSDPSGVGEQFF	TGTGCCACCAGTGACCCTAGCGGGGTTGGTGAGCAGTTCTTC
NA	15	TRBJ1-5	NA	TRBV6-2/TRBV6-3	CASSPPRGLNQPQHF	TGTGCCAGCAGCCCTCCGCGGGGCCTCAATCAGCCCCAGCATTTT
TRBD1	15	TRBJ2-5	NA	TRBV6-5	CASTGMTGDEETQYF	TGTGCCAGCACCGGAATGACAGGGGATGAAGAGACCCAGTACTTC
TRBD1	15	TRBJ2-5	NA	TRBV10-1	CASSESVGGAGTQYF	TGCGCCAGCAGTGAGTCTGTAGGGGGCGCGGGGACCCAGTACTTC
NA	15	TRBJ2-3	NA	TRBV6-2/TRBV6-3	CASSYRLGSTDTQYF	TGTGCCAGCAGTTACCGACTAGGGAGCACAGATACGCAGTATTTT
TRBD1	14	TRBJ2-7	NA	TRBV5-1	CASSPGQGVYEQYF	TGCGCCAGCAGCCCGGGACAGGGCGTGTACGAGCAGTACTTC
NA	19	TRBJ1-1	NA	TRBV5-6	CASSLAAGVPGEINTEAFF	TGTGCCAGCAGCTTGGCCGCAGGGGTCCCCGGGGAAATTAACACTGAAGCTTTCTTT
NA	14	TRBJ1-1	NA	TRBV19	CASSIGLWNTEAFF	TGTGCCAGTAGTATCGGACTCTGGAACACTGAAGCTTTCTTT
NA	16	TRBJ2-5	NA	TRBV7-2	CASSLALGTAQETQYF	TGTGCCAGCAGCTTAGCGCTTGGTACAGCTCAAGAGACCCAGTACTTC
NA	15	TRBJ1-2	once	TRBV2	CASNRLRGGSYGYTF	TGTGCCAGCAATCGTCTTCGGGGGGGATCCTATGGCTACACCTTC
TRBD2	18	TRBJ2-2	once	TRBV3-1/TRBV3-2	CASSHWTSGRPGSGELFF	TGTGCCAGCAGCCACTGGACTAGCGGGAGACCCGGGTCCGGGGAGCTGTTTTTT
TRBD1	15	TRBJ2-1	NA	TRBV7-9	CASSPRDRGNNEQFF	TGTGCCAGCAGCCCGAGGGACAGGGGTAACAATGAGCAGTTCTTC
NA	12	TRBJ2-4	NA	TRBV9	CASSVGRGIQYF	TGTGCCAGCAGCGTAGGGAGGGGCATTCAGTACTTC
TRBD1	15	TRBJ2-2	NA	TRBV5-1	CASSWTGGDAGELFF	TGCGCCAGCAGCTGGACAGGGGGCGACGCCGGGGAGCTGTTTTTT
TRBD1	15	TRBJ1-1	NA	TRBV11-3	CASSPRTGLNTEAFF	TGTGCCAGCAGCCCCCGGACAGGTCTGAACACTGAAGCTTTCTTT
TRBD1	15	TRBJ1-1	NA	TRBV19	CASRDRGRGRAEAFF	TGTGCCAGTCGGGACAGGGGGCGCGGCAGGGCTGAAGCTTTCTTT
NA	12	TRBJ1-1	NA	TRBV19	CASTREHTEAFF	TGTGCCAGTACGAGGGAACACACTGAAGCTTTCTTT
TRBD1	16	TRBJ1-5	NA	TRBV7-7	CASSGPTGEGGQPQHF	TGTGCTAGCAGCGGTCCGACAGGGGAGGGCGGACAGCCCCAGCATTTT
NA	16	TRBJ1-2	NA	TRBV24-1	CATSDSGQRTNYGYTF	TGTGCCACCAGTGATTCAGGACAGAGAACTAACTATGGCTACACCTTC
NA	14	TRBJ2-7	NA	TRBV5-4	CATQLHGGSDEQYF	TGTGCCACCCAACTGCATGGAGGGTCCGACGAGCAGTACTTC
TRBD1	14	TRBJ2-1	NA	TRBV7-9	CASSRDSSYNEQFF	TGTGCCAGCAGCCGGGACAGTTCCTACAATGAGCAGTTCTTC
NA	14	TRBJ1-6	NA	TRBV7-9	CASSPTGSNSPLHF	TGTGCCAGCAGCCCTACCGGGTCTAATTCACCCCTCCACTTT
NA	13	TRBJ1-2	NA	TRBV11-2	CASSLDIRGGYTF	TGTGCCAGCAGCTTAGACATTCGAGGTGGCTACACCTTC
NA	12	TRBJ1-1	NA	TRBV6-2/TRBV6-3	CASSYGGTEAFF	TGTGCCAGCAGTTACGGGGGGACTGAAGCTTTCTTT
NA	15	TRBJ2-2	NA	TRBV7-9	CASSQYGSQAGELFF	TGTGCCAGCAGCCAGTACGGGTCCCAAGCCGGGGAGCTGTTTTTT
NA	15	TRBJ2-3	NA	TRBV9	CASSVLASDSDTQYF	TGTGCCAGCAGCGTATTGGCTAGCGATTCTGATACGCAGTATTTT
TRBD1	14	TRBJ2-1	once	TRBV2	CASIPRGLFNEQFF	TGTGCCAGCATCCCCAGGGGGCTTTTTAATGAGCAGTTCTTC
TRBD1	14	TRBJ1-6	NA	TRBV2	CASMRDRGNSPLHF	TGTGCCAGCATGCGGGACAGGGGGAATTCACCCCTCCACTTT
TRBD1	16	TRBJ2-2	few	TRBV9	CASRQGASRNTGELFF	TGTGCCAGCCGTCAGGGGGCGTCCCGAAACACCGGGGAGCTGTTTTTT
NA	14	TRBJ1-2	NA	TRBV27	CASSLLERVEGYTF	TGTGCCAGCAGTTTATTAGAGAGGGTTGAAGGCTACACCTTC
TRBD1	14	TRBJ2-7	NA	TRBV27	CASSSDREVHEQYF	TGTGCCAGCAGTTCGGACAGGGAAGTTCACGAGCAGTACTTC
TRBD2	17	TRBJ2-5	NA	TRBV20-1	CSASSPSGILMYETQYF	TGCAGTGCTAGTAGTCCTAGCGGGATCCTGATGTACGAGACCCAGTACTTC
NA	15	TRBJ2-7	NA	TRBV7-2	CASSPSRTSWGEQYF	TGTGCCAGCAGCCCAAGTCGTACTAGCTGGGGCGAGCAGTACTTC
NA	14	TRBJ2-2	NA	TRBV10-1	CASSRTSNTGELFF	TGCGCCAGCAGTCGGACTTCTAACACCGGGGAGCTGTTTTTT
NA	17	TRBJ2-5	NA	TRBV5-5	CASSQGSSGYIQETQYF	TGTGCCAGCAGCCAAGGGAGTAGCGGCTATATTCAAGAGACCCAGTACTTC
TRBD2	15	TRBJ2-1	once	TRBV27	CASRPPRGGYNEQFF	TGTGCCAGCAGGCCCCCTCGGGGAGGGTACAATGAGCAGTTCTTC
NA	15	TRBJ2-5	NA	TRBV2	CASSATDTVQETQYF	TGTGCCAGCAGTGCTACAGACACAGTACAAGAGACCCAGTACTTC
NA	15	TRBJ1-1	NA	TRBV7-9	CASSNNYIGGTEAFF	TGTGCCAGCTCCAATAATTATATTGGAGGGACTGAAGCTTTCTTT
NA	13	TRBJ1-1	NA	TRBV7-2	CASTRGGAREAFF	TGTGCCAGCACCCGGGGGGGGGCGCGTGAAGCTTTCTTT
TRBD1	14	TRBJ1-4	once	TRBV11-3	CASSPGTGYEKLFF	TGTGCCAGCAGCCCCGGGACAGGATATGAAAAACTGTTTTTT
NA	14	TRBJ2-1	NA	TRBV5-4	CASSLEAGYGEQFF	TGTGCCAGCAGCTTGGAGGCAGGGTACGGTGAGCAGTTCTTC
TRBD2	15	TRBJ2-3	NA	TRBV27	CASIAAGRGTDTQYF	TGTGCCAGCATAGCAGCGGGAAGGGGCACAGATACGCAGTATTTT
TRBD1	15	TRBJ1-1	once	TRBV6-6	CASSYQGGTGTEAFF	TGTGCCAGCAGTTATCAGGGGGGAACGGGCACTGAAGCTTTCTTT
TRBD1	12	TRBJ1-2	NA	TRBV27	CATWDRVRGYTF	TGTGCCACCTGGGACAGGGTGAGGGGCTACACCTTC
TRBD2	16	TRBJ2-5	NA	TRBV7-2	CASSLDLAGESETQYF	TGTGCCAGCAGCTTAGATCTAGCGGGAGAGTCAGAGACCCAGTACTTC